This passage covers 32 T cell receptor beta chains from one sample sequenced in a study of cytomegalovirus exposure and HLA in healthy donors. The PCR contained 60 Vbeta and 13 Jbeta primers. Some clones are missing from TCRdb's copy, which holds only in-frame ones; the method was immunoSEQ multiplex PCR. Of 150,000 to 200,000 clones in the sample, over 70% are singletons; the top ten hold around 1.6%. Sequenced: PBMCs. The receptors shown here come from a young woman in good health and CMV-seronegative.

In the case of this clone: The junction departs from germline at one end; a sequencing error may be responsible. CDR3 in DNA: TGTGCCATCAGCGGTACCGGGACAGAGAACAGTCAGTACTTC. Amino acid sequence: CAISGTGTENSQYF. The chain carries TRBV10-3 and TRBJ2-4, with TRBD1 matching 7 bases. In germline, CDR1 is ENHRY, CDR2 SYGVKD. The CDR3 runs 14 residues.

The CDR3 sequence is CASSSLDSTGEQYF. The CDR3 DNA is TGTGCCAGCAGCTCGCTGGACAGTACGGGGGAGCAGTACTTC. The chain is built from TRBV11-3 and TRBJ2-7, with D possibly matching TRBD1 (6 bases). The CDR3 has 14 residues. V dropped 4 bases and J dropped 7 bases, with 17 bases sitting between them. Germline CDR1 reads SGHNT; CDR2 reads YENEEA.

The gene calls are TRBV9 and TRBJ1-3; D uncertain. The V gene's germline CDR1 is SGDLS and CDR2 YYNGEE. The CDR3 loop spans 12 amino acids. V was trimmed by 0 bases and J by 9 bases, leaving 7 bases between them. Here the CDR3 reads CASSVVGGTIYF. DNA for the CDR3: TGTGCCAGCAGCGTAGTCGGCGGCACCATATATTTT.

V gene TRBV28 combines with J gene TRBJ1-6; no firm D call. CDR1 is MDHEN, CDR2 SYDVKM, per germline. With 3 bases removed from V and 0 bases from J, the gap between germline ends came to 12 bases. CDR3 length equals 17 residues. CDR3 protein: CASSFLLRVSYNSPLHF. The CDR3 bases are TGTGCCAGCAGTTTTTTGCTAAGAGTCTCCTATAATTCACCCCTCCACTTT.

The chain is built from TRBV5-4 and TRBJ2-5, with TRBD1 identical over 9 bases. The CDR3 loop spans 15 amino acids. The V gene's germline CDR1 is SGHNT and CDR2 YYREEE (reference sequence). J was trimmed by 5 bases and V by 4 bases; bases with no gene match: 9. CDR3 DNA: TGTGCCAGCAGCCAGGCGAACAGGGGGCTTGAGACCCAGTACTTC. Protein: CASSQANRGLETQYF.

The V call is TRBV2, the J call TRBJ1-2; 9 bases line up with TRBD1. This CDR3 spans 12 amino acids. CDR1 is SNHLY and CDR2 is FYNNEI in the germline V gene. Losses at the gene ends were 4 bases for V and 8 bases for J; bases not matched to a gene: 2. CDR3 amino acids: CASSAGTGGYTF. Here the CDR3 DNA reads TGTGCCAGCAGTGCGGGGACAGGGGGCTACACCTTC.

This clone was counted once. The rearrangement joins TRBV7-9 to TRBJ1-6; 8 positions match TRBD1. The germline V gene has CDR1 SEHNR and CDR2 FQNEAQ (reference sequence). The V gene end was trimmed by 5 bases and the J gene end by 7 bases; junction bases not matched to a gene: 7. The CDR3 consists of 15 residues. The CDR3 DNA reads TGTGCCAGCAGCCGCGGACAGGGTGGAAATTCACCCCTCCACTTT. Protein: CASSRGQGGNSPLHF.

This sequence joins TRBV18 and TRBJ1-1; D is possibly TRBD1 (5 bases). The germline gives CDR1 KGHSH, CDR2 LQKENI. The CDR3 has 14 amino acids. The germline V and J ends were trimmed by 6 bases and 1 base, with 12 bases remaining between them. CDR3 in amino acids: CASSPQGSNTEAFF. The CDR3 nucleotides are TGTGCCAGCTCCCCGCAGGGTTCGAACACTGAAGCTTTCTTT.

The chain links TRBV7-2 to TRBJ1-5, with TRBD1 matching 11 bases. CDR1 is SGHTA, CDR2 FQGNSA, per germline. Trimming at V came to 1 base and at J to 2 bases, leaving 7 bases not matched to a gene. The CDR3 spans 18 residues. The DNA for the CDR3 is TGTGCCAGCAGCTTAGGGACAGGGGGCAATATGGGCAATCAGCCCCAGCATTTT. Translated: CASSLGTGGNMGNQPQHF.

The genes are TRBV2 and TRBJ1-2, with unresolved D. V gave up 2 bases and J gave up 6 bases, with 10 bases separating them. From germline, CDR1 is SNHLY and CDR2 FYNNEI. The CDR3 length is 13 residues. As DNA, the CDR3 is TGTGCCAGCAGTGAAAAGGAGGGCAATGGCTACACCTTC. This encodes CASSEKEGNGYTF.

About this clone itself: At one boundary the junction diverges from the germline segment, which might be a read error. V gene TRBV7-9 combines with J gene TRBJ1-2, with a weak D call TRBD1 (6 bases). This CDR3 comprises 14 residues. Germline CDR1 SEHNR, CDR2 FQNEAQ (reference sequence). CDR3: CSSSQGGAWGGYTF. CDR3 nucleotide sequence: TGTTCCAGCAGCCAAGGGGGAGCCTGGGGTGGCTACACCTTC. Complete variable domain (other parts from reference TRBV7-9 and TRBJ1-2): DTGVSQNPRHKITKRGQNVTFRCDPISEHNRLYWYRQTLGQGPEFLTYFQNEAQLEKSRLLSDRFSAERPKGSFSTLEIQRTEQGDSAMYLCSSSQGGAWGGYTFGSGTRLTVV.

This chain uses TRBV30 with TRBJ1-5; possible D gene TRBD1, 6 bases. CDR1 and CDR2 from the germline V gene are GTSNPN and SVGIG (reference sequence). The CDR3 is 15 residues long. The ends were cut back, 1 base at V and 7 bases at J, with 17 bases in the middle. In DNA form, the CDR3 reads TGTGCCTGGAGTGGAGGGGGGGCGTCCGCGCAGCCCCAGCATTTT. Translated, it gives CAWSGGGASAQPQHF. The full variable domain, with the rest looked up from reference TRBV30 and TRBJ1-5, is SQTIHQWPATLVQPVGSPLSLECTVEGTSNPNLYWYRQAAGRGLQLLFYSVGIGQISSEVPQNLSASRPQDRQFILSSKKLLLSDSGFYLCAWSGGGASAQPQHFGDGTRLSIL.

The chain couples TRBV5-6 to TRBJ2-7, with 10 positions matching TRBD1. CDR3 length equals 16 residues. The V gene's germline CDR1 is SGHDT and CDR2 YYEEEE. V shed 2 bases and J 6 bases; nucleotides not matched to a gene: 11. CDR3 DNA: TGTGCCAGCAGCTTAGGTTCCGACAGGGGGCGTCGCGAGCAGTACTTC. Translation gives CASSLGSDRGRREQYF.

The chain couples TRBV28 to TRBJ2-3; TRBD2 agrees at 8 bases. The V segment lost 6 bases and the J segment 3 bases; nucleotides outside the gene matches: 5. Germline CDR1 is MDHEN and CDR2 is SYDVKM. The CDR3 is 14 amino acids. CDR3 sequence: CASRPGLGTDTQYF. The CDR3 region has the DNA TGTGCCAGCAGACCGGGACTAGGTACAGATACGCAGTATTTT.

This chain joins TRBV27 and TRBJ1-6; 8 bases fit TRBD1. The germline CDR1 and CDR2 sequences are MNHEY and SMNVEV (reference sequence). J was trimmed by 6 bases and V by 8 bases; bases with no gene match: 3. This CDR3 spans 13 amino acids. CDR3 DNA sequence: TGTGCCAGCGGGGACAGGCCTAATTCACCCCTCCACTTT. Amino acid sequence: CASGDRPNSPLHF.

The chain joins TRBV27 to TRBJ1-1; D unresolved. CDR3 length: 15 residues. Germline loops: CDR1 MNHEY, CDR2 SMNVEV (reference sequence). V was pared by 1 base and J by 4 bases, with 13 bases between. The CDR3 protein is CASSLFIGESTEAFF. In DNA, the CDR3 is TGTGCCAGCAGTTTATTTATAGGAGAGAGCACTGAAGCTTTCTTT.

This clone was detected only a few times. CDR3 in amino acids: CASRSTGLNTEAFF. As DNA, the CDR3 is TGTGCCAGTAGGTCGACAGGGTTGAACACTGAAGCTTTCTTT. The V call is TRBV19, the J call TRBJ1-1; the match to TRBD1 covers 7 bases. Germline CDR1 reads LNHDA; CDR2 reads SQIVND (reference sequence). There are 14 residues in the CDR3. After removal of 6 bases from V and 0 bases from J, the junction contained 4 bases not matched to a gene.

The genes are TRBV21-1 and TRBJ2-5; TRBD2 is taken as the D call from the table, unchecked against the DNA. TRBV21-1 is termed a pseudogene. This CDR3 contains 18 residues. CDR3 amino acids: CASILLSGGAEPQETQYF. As DNA, the CDR3 is TGTGCCAGCATCCTTCTTAGTGGGGGGGCAGAACCACAAGAGACCCAGTACTTC.

This chain links TRBV5-5 with TRBJ1-1; TRBD1 might be the D (5 bases). The CDR3 has 14 residues. With 5 bases removed from V and 1 base from J, the gap between germline ends came to 12 bases. Germline CDR1 is SGHKS and CDR2 is YYEKEE (reference sequence). CDR3 region: CASRPDNRNTEAFF. The DNA of the CDR3 is TGTGCCAGCAGACCGGACAATCGGAACACTGAAGCTTTCTTT.

Only a few counts were recorded for this clone. Here the CDR3 DNA reads TGTGCCAGCTCATCCCAGGGTGCCATCGTCCGAGTGTTTTTT. It codes for CASSSQGAIVRVFF. This chain links TRBV6-1 with TRBJ1-4, with a possible D match to TRBD1 (5 bases). The CDR3 is made up of 14 amino acids. Germline V gene sequence: CDR1 MNHNS, CDR2 SASEGT. Trimming took off 8 bases at V and 15 bases at J, with 25 bases between the two ends.

This clone was seen once. This CDR3 reads CATSRFREGRETQYF. As DNA, the CDR3 is TGTGCCACCAGCAGATTCAGGGAGGGTCGAGAGACCCAGTACTTC. This chain uses TRBV15 with TRBJ2-5; the match to TRBD2 covers 7 bases. Germline V lookup: CDR1 LNHNV, CDR2 YYDKDF (reference sequence). V trimming: 2 bases; J trimming: 4 bases; junction bases outside the gene matches: 7. This CDR3 contains 15 residues.

The chain employs TRBV5-6 and TRBJ2-3, with 9 nucleotides matching TRBD2. The CDR3 runs to 14 residues. Losses at the gene ends were 2 bases for V and 9 bases for J; bases not matched to a gene: 7. Germline CDR1 reads SGHDT; CDR2 reads YYEEEE. The CDR3 reads CASSFGTSLVTQYF. The DNA of the CDR3 is TGTGCCAGCAGCTTCGGGACTAGCTTAGTAACGCAGTATTTT.

This chain connects TRBV7-9 to TRBJ1-2; TRBD1 aligns across 9 bases. The germline V gene has CDR1 SEHNR and CDR2 FQNEAQ (reference sequence). CDR3 length: 16 residues. The ends lost 7 bases at V and 5 bases at J; junction bases unmatched: 14. In DNA form, the CDR3 reads TGTGCCAGCACCGTCCTAAGGGACAGGGATAGATATGGCTACACCTTC. It specifies CASTVLRDRDRYGYTF.

The chain recombines TRBV28 with TRBJ2-7; a possible D gene is TRBD2 (7 bases). This CDR3 has 14 amino acids. Germline V CDR1 and CDR2: MDHEN, SYDVKM. V shed 3 bases and J shed 1 base, with 10 bases lying between them. The CDR3 coding sequence is TGTGCCAGCAGTTTGAGGGGGGGATCCTACGAGCAGTACTTC. As protein: CASSLRGGSYEQYF. Full variable domain (missing parts from reference TRBV28 and TRBJ2-7): DVKVTQSSRYLVKRTGEKVFLECVQDMDHENMFWYRQDPGLGLRLIYFSYDVKMKEKGDIPEGYSVSREKKERFSLILESASTNQTSMYLCASSLRGGSYEQYFGPGTRLTVT.

The J gene is TRBJ1-2, the V gene TRBV7-8, with 10 bases aligning to TRBD1. The V and J ends lost 5 bases and 7 bases, in that order; junction bases with no gene match: 4. Germline assignment: CDR1 SGHVS and CDR2 FQNEAQ. This CDR3 comprises 13 residues. CDR3 coding DNA: TGTGCCAGCAGCCCCGGGACAGGGGCTGGCTACACCTTC. Amino acids: CASSPGTGAGYTF. Full variable domain (missing parts from reference TRBV7-8 and TRBJ1-2): GAGVSQSPRYKVAKRGQDVALRCDPISGHVSLFWYQQALGQGPEFLTYFQNEAQLDKSGLPSDRFFAERPEGSVSTLKIQRTQQEDSAVYLCASSPGTGAGYTFGSGTRLTVV.

The V call is TRBV6-4, the J call TRBJ2-5; 11 bases fit TRBD2. Unmatched junction bases numbered 4, after V lost 3 bases and J lost 4 bases. The CDR3 has 15 residues. The germline gives CDR1 MRHNA, CDR2 SNTAGT. CDR3 protein: CASSEYSGGGETQYF. In DNA form, the CDR3 reads TGTGCCAGCAGTGAATATAGCGGGGGGGGAGAGACCCAGTACTTC.

CDR3 nucleotide sequence: TGTGCCAGTAGTACCCCGTACGGTCCTGAAGCTTTCTTT. It specifies CASSTPYGPEAFF. The rearrangement uses TRBV19 and TRBJ1-1; D gene unclear. Germline V gene data show CDR1 as LNHDA and CDR2 as SQIVND (reference sequence). V dropped 4 bases and J dropped 6 bases, with 12 bases sitting between them. CDR3 length: 13 amino acids.

The rearrangement links TRBV5-4 to TRBJ2-3; TRBD1 aligns across 7 bases. Unmatched junction bases numbered 5, after V lost 4 bases and J lost 6 bases. Germline V lookup: CDR1 SGHNT, CDR2 YYREEE (reference sequence). The CDR3 contains 13 residues. The CDR3 region is CASSRQGLDTQYF. The DNA of the CDR3 is TGTGCCAGCAGCCGACAGGGCCTGGATACGCAGTATTTT.

The sample holds one count of this clone. For the CDR3, the DNA is TGTGCCCTTCTCTTACGAGGCTCCTACAATGAGCAGTTCTTC. Its translation: CALLLRGSYNEQFF. The rearrangement joins TRBV5-8 to TRBJ2-1; D uncertain. This CDR3 region has 14 residues. Germline assignment: CDR1 SGHTS and CDR2 YDEGEE. Trimming left V 10 bases short and J 0 bases short, with 14 bases between. The variable domain in full, with the rest retrieved from reference TRBV5-8 and TRBJ2-1, is EAGVTQSPTHLIKTRGQQATLRCSPISGHTSVYWYQQALGLGLQFLLWYDEGEERNRGNFPPRFSGRQFPNYSSELNVNALELEDSALYLCALLLRGSYNEQFFGPGTRLTVL.

The chain uses TRBV4-2 and TRBJ2-3, with 7 positions matching TRBD1. Germline V gives CDR1 LGHNA, CDR2 YNFKEQ. This CDR3 has 16 residues. V was pared by 0 bases and J by 3 bases, with 6 bases of the junction left unmatched. This chain's CDR3 is CASSQDLGGATDTQYF. CDR3 DNA sequence: TGTGCCAGCAGCCAAGACCTAGGGGGCGCGACAGATACGCAGTATTTT.

This chain links TRBV7-2 with TRBJ2-1; 8 bases are a match to TRBD2. The CDR3 is made up of 17 amino acids. V lost 4 bases to trimming and J lost 12 bases; unmatched junction nucleotides: 20. Looked up from germline, CDR1 is SGHTA and CDR2 is FQGNSA. CDR3 DNA sequence: TGTGCCAGCAGCTCTGATAGATGGGACGGGGGGGTCTCGGGGCAGTTCTTC. This encodes CASSSDRWDGGVSGQFF.

This sequence joins TRBV29-1 and TRBJ2-7; D gene ambiguous. The CDR3 covers 12 residues. The V gene lost 3 bases and the J gene lost 3 bases, with 9 bases spanning the gap. The germline CDR1 and CDR2 sequences are SQVTM and ANQGSEA. This CDR3 is CSVDGQYYEQYF. DNA for the CDR3: TGCAGCGTTGATGGCCAATACTACGAGCAGTACTTC.